This T cell receptor beta chain emerged from a study of T cell repertoires and HLA-DP antigens. Whole-study context: Alloreactive CD4+ T cells targeted HLA-DP on transduced HeLa. Average DNA input: 218.4 ng for CD137+CD4+ sorts, approximately 1,200 ng pre-culture.

For this clone: What it binds is unknown.

TCRdb keeps only in-frame clones here, not all; method: immunoSEQ multiplex PCR. In the table there are some 110,000 clones, 80% to 95% of which are singletons. In germline, CDR1 is MDHEN, CDR2 SYDVKM. The CDR3 consists of 15 residues. Sequenced sample: CD4+ T cells from PBMCs. The receptor comes from a woman under 30 in good health and CMV-seronegative. The J gene is TRBJ2-7, the V gene TRBV28, with 11 bases identical to TRBD2. The CDR3 here is CAISGGAFRSYEQYV. In DNA form, the CDR3 reads TGTGCTATTAGCGGGGGGGCCTTTAGATCCTACGAGCAGTACGTC.